This T cell receptor beta chain came from a study of blood T cell repertoires in COVID-19 (dated by TCRdb to between 2020 and 2021). As for the study more broadly: Collaborator samples came from the United States, Italy and Spain and covered acute and convalescent phases of COVID-19. The prospective study material was composed of cDNA or gDNA derived from T cells, B-cell-depleted T cells, or PBMCs. The dataset comprised deeply sampled blood TCRbeta repertoires from subjects exposed to, actively infected with, or recovered from COVID-19. The repertoires were released in a freely available public database intended as a resource for research on the immune response to SARS-CoV-2. The samples were drawn from two sources: the first 160 participants of the ongoing ImmuneRACE study, and 1,000 to 1,500 subjects contributed by 6 global collaborators. A de-identified subject ID, COVID-19 status, age in years and sex were almost always included in the sample metadata. HLA class I and class II types, where available, came from metadata supplied by the sample provider rather than from assay-based typing.

From cysteine to phenylalanine, the CDR3 is 13 amino acids long. Kept here is only the CDR3 DNA, which spans 39 bases and is read in frame from base 1. The germline V gene sets CDR1 to SGDLS and CDR2 to YYNGEE. Trimming takes 2 bases from V and 5 bases from J, and the germline ends sit 7 bases apart. TCRbeta CDR3 regions were amplified from genomic DNA using the immunoSEQ Assay, a bias-controlled multiplex PCR. Under the source paper's analysis protocol: The number of nucleated cells in each sample was estimated from the amplification of reference gene primers within the assay. To quantify the absolute abundance of each unique TCRbeta CDR3 rearrangement, sequence reads were collapsed and filtered. Productive Simpson clonality was computed per sample as the square root of Simpson's diversity index over productive rearrangements. Sourced from immuneACCESS, this table was stored by TCRdb with only in-frame sequences that have V and J called. A share of the clones is absent; for the studies checked, an unresolved V gene accounts for under half, and the remainder has no known explanation. The DNA gave D and trimming, while V, J and clone size come from that table. Present in this sample are under 45,000 clones, 87% of which were seen just once. 10% of the sample comes from the top ten.

The collaborating institutions used their own protocols to collect whole blood in K2EDTA tubes. For TCRbeta analysis, collaborator samples were shipped as frozen whole blood, as isolated PBMCs, or as DNA extracted from either sample type. Overall study results and their limits: The quantity of clinical and demographic metadata differed by source and by participant and was supplied without curation.

In regard to this clone: The antigen this receptor binds is unknown. Within one base of it there is no much larger clone, and no base qualities were kept.

Here the chain combines TRBV9 and TRBJ2-2, with the identity of the D gene unclear. The sequence came from a man aged 80 or over with active COVID-19. The sequenced sample consisted of peripheral blood. The CDR3 protein sequence reads: CASSVTGTGELFF. DNA sequence: TGTGCCAGCAGCGTCACCGGGACCGGGGAGCTGTTTTTT.